This T cell receptor (beta chain) comes out of a study of blood T cell repertoires in COVID-19. In the authors' workflow: Estimates of nucleated cell counts were drawn from the amplification of reference gene primers. Measured with immunoSEQ multiplex PCR; TCRdb has only the in-frame clones, and not every one. V and J calls and clone size are those listed in that table; D and trimming were worked out from the DNA. Counted here are about 300,000 clones, 85% to 90% occurring once; the ten biggest clones make up around 1.4%. The CDR3 contains 16 residues. Germline V CDR1 and CDR2: MNHEY, SMNVEV (reference sequence). Deletions cut 6 bases from V and 0 bases from J, with 17 bases between.

This TCR came from an older man with acute or convalescent COVID-19. The sample comprised peripheral blood. The V and J genes are TRBV27 and TRBJ1-1; weak D call: TRBD1 (5 bases). CDR3 sequence reads: CASRPQGGRMNTEAFF. As DNA, the CDR3 is TGTGCCAGCAGACCTCAGGGAGGACGGATGAACACTGAAGCTTTCTTT.